Listed below are T cell receptor beta chains from one sample, sequenced in a study of tumor and adjacent non-tumor tissue in lung cancer. Each CDR3 protein gets one entry after TCRdb re-called the multiplex PCR reads with MiXCR. The sample yields approximately 75,000 distinct CDR3 sequences, around 77% seen once. Sequencing was carried out using lung tumor tissue. The receptors originated from a woman aged 45-65 years with non-small cell lung cancer. The CDR3 runs from the conserved cysteine through the conserved F or W. D genes are given only for firm matches. The size of a clone is reported for some rows only, either as once, few or many, or as a class for expanded clones.

d_call	v_call	clone_size	j_call	cdr3_aa	cdr3_nt
NA	TRBV20-1	NA	TRBJ2-1	CTARPSGVQERQQFF	TGCACTGCTAGACCATCTGGGGTCCAAGAACGTCAGCAGTTCTTC
NA	TRBV5-4	NA	TRBJ2-7	CASSLGRGAYDQYF	TGTGCCAGCAGCTTAGGGAGAGGCGCCTACGATCAATACTTC
NA	TRBV6-5	once	TRBJ2-3	CVSSFQPHSKATQYF	TGTGTCAGCAGTTTCCAGCCTCATTCCAAAGCTACGCAGTATTTT
NA	TRBV29-1	NA	TRBJ2-5	CSVEGCGVPREETQYF	TGCAGCGTTGAAGGATGTGGAGTGCCCCGGGAAGAGACCCAGTACTTC
NA	TRBV6-2/TRBV6-3	many	TRBJ2-1	CASSYLTEFWVPSTLYNEQFF	TGTGCCAGCAGTTACCTAACAGAGTTTTGGGTCCCCTCTACCCTCTACAATGAGCAGTTCTTC
TRBD2	TRBV12-3/TRBV12-4	many	TRBJ2-7	CASSLGGREFEQYF	TGTGCCAGCAGTTTAGGCGGGAGGGAGTTCGAGCAGTACTTC
NA	TRBV7-9	NA	TRBJ2-7	CASSFLGEHYF	TGTGCCAGCAGCTTTCTTGGCGAGCACTATTTC
NA	TRBV4-2	once	TRBJ2-7	CASSQLFPGAGPSYEQYF	TGTGCCAGCAGCCAATTATTCCCGGGGGCCGGCCCCTCCTACGAGCAGTACTTC
NA	TRBV28	NA	TRBJ2-2	CASSPVGEHNTGELFF	TGTGCCAGCAGCCCAGTGGGAGAGCACAACACCGGGGAGCTGTTTTTT
NA	TRBV6-1	NA	TRBJ2-1	CASSGGTLNNEQFF	TGTGCCAGCAGTGGTGGGACCCTTAACAATGAGCAGTTCTTC
TRBD2	TRBV11-3	few	TRBJ2-2	CASSLAGGAGELFF	TGTGCCAGCAGCCTAGCGGGGGGCGCAGGGGAACTGTTTTTT
TRBD1	TRBV12-3/TRBV12-4	NA	TRBJ1-3	CASTKDRGDGDTIYF	TGTGCCAGCACCAAGGACAGGGGTGATGGAGACACCATATATTTT
TRBD1	TRBV20-1	few	TRBJ1-5	CSARTRTGGTHNSNQPQHF	TGCAGTGCTAGAACCCGGACAGGGGGGACTCACAATAGCAATCAGCCCCAGCATTTT
NA	TRBV11-2	NA	TRBJ1-4	CASSWGVGNNEKLFF	TGTGCCAGCAGCTGGGGGGTGGGCAATAATGAAAAACTGTTTTTT
TRBD2	TRBV6-5	NA	TRBJ2-7	CASSVPGLAGATYEQHF	TGTGCCAGCAGTGTCCCGGGACTAGCGGGGGCCACATACGAGCAGCACTTC
NA	TRBV5-4	NA	TRBJ2-1	CASNSPVGNEQFF	TGTGCCAGTAACTCTCCAGTGGGCAATGAGCAGTTCTTC
NA	TRBV28	NA	TRBJ1-1	CASSLFTPGSTEAFF	TGTGCCAGCAGTTTATTCACCCCAGGGAGCACTGAAGCTTTCTTT
NA	TRBV20-1	NA	TRBJ2-1	CSAVIEVVDNEQFF	TGCAGTGCCGTAATAGAGGTAGTCGACAATGAACAGTTCTTC